This T cell receptor beta chain comes out of a study of blood T cell repertoires in COVID-19. About the study: Sources were T cells, B-cell-depleted T cells, or PBMCs; the material itself was cDNA or gDNA.

Seattle researchers signed up patients amid active infection and tracked them longitudinally. The CDR3 has 16 residues. Looked up from germline, CDR1 is SGHRS and CDR2 is YFSETQ. J gave up 1 base and V 6 bases, and 8 bases lay outside the gene matches. Here immunoSEQ multiplex PCR was the method, and the copy in TCRdb shows in-frame clones only, minus some. Counted here are about 270,000 clones, approximately 84% occurring once; the ten biggest clones make up roughly 1.5%. V gene TRBV5-1 combines with J gene TRBJ1-2; 11 positions match TRBD1. The origin of this receptor is a human donor with COVID-19, enrolled during active disease. The donor label of this sample is uncertain. The material sequenced was peripheral blood. DNA of the CDR3: TGCGCCAGCAACACAGGACAGGGGGCGCTTAACTATGGCTACACCTTC. Translated: CASNTGQGALNYGYTF.